This entry describes one TCR beta chain. The entry originates in a study of shared T cell receptors in the human thymus. The CDR3 consists of 18 residues. The germline CDR1 and CDR2 sequences are SGHRS and YFSETQ. V was pared by 2 bases and J by 1 base, with 19 bases between. Clones were read by immunoSEQ multiplex PCR, and TCRdb kept only the in-frame ones, dropping some. The sample lists hundreds of thousands of clones; roughly 90% were seen once. These data were likewise used in another study, on human thymus T cells. This second study notes: Obtained as resections during corrective heart surgery, the thymus tissue was then studied.

The J gene is TRBJ1-3, the V gene TRBV5-1, with unresolved D. This sequence originates from a boy less than two years old with a congenital heart defect. The sequencing input was thymocytes. CDR3 in DNA: TGCGCCAGCAGCTTCCGACCGGAGGCGCGGAGTTCTGGAAACACCATATATTTT. Translation gives CASSFRPEARSSGNTIYF. Using reference TRBV5-1 and TRBJ1-3 for the parts outside the CDR3, the full variable domain is KAGVTQTPRYLIKTRGQQVTLSCSPISGHRSVSWYQQTPGQGLQFLFEYFSETQRNKGNFPGRFSGRQFSNSRSEMNVSTLELGDSALYLCASSFRPEARSSGNTIYFGEGSWLTVV.